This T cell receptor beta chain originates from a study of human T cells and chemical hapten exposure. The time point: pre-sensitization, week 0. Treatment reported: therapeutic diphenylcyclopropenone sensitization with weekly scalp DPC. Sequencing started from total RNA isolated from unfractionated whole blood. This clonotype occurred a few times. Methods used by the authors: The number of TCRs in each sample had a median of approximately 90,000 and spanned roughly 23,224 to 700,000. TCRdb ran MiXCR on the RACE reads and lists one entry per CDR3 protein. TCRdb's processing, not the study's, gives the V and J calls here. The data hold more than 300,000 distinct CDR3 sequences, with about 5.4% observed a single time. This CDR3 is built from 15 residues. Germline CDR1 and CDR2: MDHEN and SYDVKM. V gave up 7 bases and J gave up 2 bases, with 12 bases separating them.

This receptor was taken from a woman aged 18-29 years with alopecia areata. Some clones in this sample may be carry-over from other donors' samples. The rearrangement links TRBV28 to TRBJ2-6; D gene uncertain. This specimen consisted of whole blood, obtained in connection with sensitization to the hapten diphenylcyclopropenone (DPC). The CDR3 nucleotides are TGTGCCAGCACCTCTCCGAGTGCTGGGGCCAACGTCCTGACTTTC. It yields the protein CASTSPSAGANVLTF.